The subject of this entry is one T cell receptor beta chain. As yet, its antigen is unknown. At one boundary the junction diverges from the germline segment, which might be a read error. Unsorted whole blood supplied the blood RNA, and germline DNA was isolated too. Before surgery, 3.5 to 4 milliliters of EDTA blood were taken. Researchers generated TCR beta cDNA from approximately 520 ng of total RNA, relying on a constant-region primer. Three nested multiplex PCR rounds, a slightly modified ARM-PCR, produced the libraries for TCR beta. The two initial PCR rounds, about 9 cycles each, used TRBV1-TRBV30 forward and C-beta reverse primers. Each CDR3 protein gets one entry after TCRdb re-called the multiplex PCR reads with MiXCR. Among approximately 330,000 distinct CDR3 sequences listed, roughly two thirds were seen once. This CDR3 comprises 16 residues. Looked up from germline, CDR1 is SGHDT and CDR2 is YYEEEE.

The source of the sample is a study of tumor-infiltrating lymphocytes in primary liver carcinoma. About the research overall: Both sexes were represented among patients, who were 30 to 69 years old. Staging placed the tumors at T1-T3 N0M0, and they measured roughly 4.2 to 10 cm across.

Study results and limitations: The 250 largest clones made up significantly more of tumor than blood repertoires (p = 0.039).

V gene TRBV5-6 combines with J gene TRBJ1-5; the D gene is possibly TRBD1 (5 bases). The clonotype was recovered from a middle-aged man with primary liver carcinoma and hepatitis B virus infection. The sample taken for sequencing was peripheral blood. This CDR3 is CASSFGGRYRNQPQHF. CDR3 nucleotide sequence: TGTGCAAGCAGCTTTGGGGGAAGGTACAGGAATCAGCCCCAGCATTTT.